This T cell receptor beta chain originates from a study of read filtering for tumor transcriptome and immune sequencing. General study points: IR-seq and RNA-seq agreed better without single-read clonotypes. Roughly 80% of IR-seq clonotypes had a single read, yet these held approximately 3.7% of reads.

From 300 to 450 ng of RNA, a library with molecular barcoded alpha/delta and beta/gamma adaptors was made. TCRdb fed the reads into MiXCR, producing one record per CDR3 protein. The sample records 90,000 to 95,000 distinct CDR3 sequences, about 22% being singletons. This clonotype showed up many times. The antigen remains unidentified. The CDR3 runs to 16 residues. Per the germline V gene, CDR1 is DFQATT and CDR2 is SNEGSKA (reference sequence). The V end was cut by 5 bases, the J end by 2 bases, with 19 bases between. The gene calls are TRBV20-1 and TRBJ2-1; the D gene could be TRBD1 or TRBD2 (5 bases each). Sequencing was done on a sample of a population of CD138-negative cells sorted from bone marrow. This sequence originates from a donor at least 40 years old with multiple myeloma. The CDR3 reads CSAFFLGTHTYNEQFF. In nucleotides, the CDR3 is TGCAGTGCTTTCTTCCTCGGGACCCATACCTACAATGAGCAGTTCTTC.